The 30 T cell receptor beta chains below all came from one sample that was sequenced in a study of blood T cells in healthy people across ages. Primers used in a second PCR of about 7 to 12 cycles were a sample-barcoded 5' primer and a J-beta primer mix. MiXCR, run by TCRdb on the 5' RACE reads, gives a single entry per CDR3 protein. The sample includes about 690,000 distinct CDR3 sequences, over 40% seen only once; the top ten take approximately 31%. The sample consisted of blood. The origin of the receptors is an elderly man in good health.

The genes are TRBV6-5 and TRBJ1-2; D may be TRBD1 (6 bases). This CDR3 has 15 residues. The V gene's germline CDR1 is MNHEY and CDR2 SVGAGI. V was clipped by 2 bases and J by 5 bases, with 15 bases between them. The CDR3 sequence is CASSYRRGRGYGYTF. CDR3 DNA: TGTGCCAGCAGTTACCGCCGTGGCAGGGGTTATGGCTACACCTTC.

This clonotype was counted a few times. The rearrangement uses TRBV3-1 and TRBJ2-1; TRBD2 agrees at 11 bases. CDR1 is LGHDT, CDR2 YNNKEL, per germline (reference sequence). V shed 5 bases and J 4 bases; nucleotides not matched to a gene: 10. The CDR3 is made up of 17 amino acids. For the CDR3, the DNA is TGTGCCAGCAGCGAATCTAGCGGGGGGTCTAGATACAATGAGCAGTTCTTC. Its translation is CASSESSGGSRYNEQFF.

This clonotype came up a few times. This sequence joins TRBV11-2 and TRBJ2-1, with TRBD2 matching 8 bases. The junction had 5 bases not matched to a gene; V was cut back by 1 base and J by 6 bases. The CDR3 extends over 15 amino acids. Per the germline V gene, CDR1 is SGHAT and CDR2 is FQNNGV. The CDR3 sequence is CASSLVRGGLNEQFF. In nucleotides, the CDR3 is TGTGCCAGCAGCTTAGTACGGGGGGGCCTCAATGAGCAGTTCTTC.

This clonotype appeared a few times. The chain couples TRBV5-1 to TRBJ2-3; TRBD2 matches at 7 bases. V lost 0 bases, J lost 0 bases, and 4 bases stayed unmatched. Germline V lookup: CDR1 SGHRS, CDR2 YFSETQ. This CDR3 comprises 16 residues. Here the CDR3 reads CASSLDGGGSTDTQYF. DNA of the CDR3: TGCGCCAGCAGCTTGGATGGGGGGGGTAGCACAGATACGCAGTATTTT.

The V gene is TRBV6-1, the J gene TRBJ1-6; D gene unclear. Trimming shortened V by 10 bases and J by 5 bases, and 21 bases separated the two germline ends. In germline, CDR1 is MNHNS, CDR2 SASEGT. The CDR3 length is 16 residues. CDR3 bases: TGTGCCACCTTGAGCCCTCCGGGGTCAAATAATTCACCCCTCCACTTT. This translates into CATLSPPGSNNSPLHF.

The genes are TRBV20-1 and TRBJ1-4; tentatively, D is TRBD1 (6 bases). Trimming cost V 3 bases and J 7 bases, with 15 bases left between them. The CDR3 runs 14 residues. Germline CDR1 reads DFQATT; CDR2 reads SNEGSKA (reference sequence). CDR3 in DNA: TGCAGTGCTAGGGGGGCCTCAGTGGGTGAAAAACTGTTTTTT. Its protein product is CSARGASVGEKLFF.

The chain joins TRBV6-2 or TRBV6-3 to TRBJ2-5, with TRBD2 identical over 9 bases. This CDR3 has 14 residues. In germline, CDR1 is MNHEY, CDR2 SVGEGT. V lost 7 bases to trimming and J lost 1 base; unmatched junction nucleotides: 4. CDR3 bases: TGTGCCAGCAAACCGACTAGCGGCCAAGAGACCCAGTACTTC. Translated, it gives CASKPTSGQETQYF.

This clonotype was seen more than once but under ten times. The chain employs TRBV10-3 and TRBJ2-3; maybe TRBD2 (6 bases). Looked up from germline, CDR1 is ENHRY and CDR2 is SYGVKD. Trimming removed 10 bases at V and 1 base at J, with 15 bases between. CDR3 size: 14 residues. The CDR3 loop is CATRAGGGTDTQYF. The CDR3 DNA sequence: TGTGCCACCAGAGCCGGGGGTGGCACAGATACGCAGTATTTT.

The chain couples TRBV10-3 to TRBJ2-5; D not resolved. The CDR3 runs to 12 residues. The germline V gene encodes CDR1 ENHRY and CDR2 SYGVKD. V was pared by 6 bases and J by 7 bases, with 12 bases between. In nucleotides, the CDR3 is TGTGCCATCAGGGACCCTGAAGGGACCCAGTACTTC. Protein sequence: CAIRDPEGTQYF.

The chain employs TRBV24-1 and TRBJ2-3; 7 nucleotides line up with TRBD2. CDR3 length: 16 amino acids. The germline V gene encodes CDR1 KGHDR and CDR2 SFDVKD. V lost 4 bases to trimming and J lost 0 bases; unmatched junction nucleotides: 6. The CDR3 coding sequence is TGTGCCACCAGTGAACCAGCGGGGAGTAGCACAGATACGCAGTATTTT. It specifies CATSEPAGSSTDTQYF.

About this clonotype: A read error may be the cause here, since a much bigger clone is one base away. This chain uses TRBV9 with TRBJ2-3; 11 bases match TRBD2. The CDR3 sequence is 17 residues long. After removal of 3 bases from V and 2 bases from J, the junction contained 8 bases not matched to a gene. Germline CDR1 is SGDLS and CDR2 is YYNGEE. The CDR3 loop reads CASSALAGGRPTDTQYF. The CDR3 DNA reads TGTGCCAGCAGCGCGTTAGCGGGGGGGAGACCCACAGATACGCAGTATTTT. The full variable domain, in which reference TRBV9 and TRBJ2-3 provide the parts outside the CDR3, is DSGVTQTPKHLITATGQRVTLRCSPRSGDLSVYWYQQSLDQGLQFLIQYYNGEERAKGNILERFSAQQFPDLHSELNLSSLELGDSALYFCASSALAGGRPTDTQYFGPGTRLTVL.

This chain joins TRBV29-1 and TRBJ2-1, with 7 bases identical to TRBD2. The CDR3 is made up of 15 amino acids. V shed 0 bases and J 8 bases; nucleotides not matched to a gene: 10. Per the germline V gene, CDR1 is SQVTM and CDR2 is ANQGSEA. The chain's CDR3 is CSVEDRRAGRHEQFF. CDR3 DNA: TGCAGCGTTGAAGATCGGAGAGCGGGACGGCATGAGCAGTTCTTC.

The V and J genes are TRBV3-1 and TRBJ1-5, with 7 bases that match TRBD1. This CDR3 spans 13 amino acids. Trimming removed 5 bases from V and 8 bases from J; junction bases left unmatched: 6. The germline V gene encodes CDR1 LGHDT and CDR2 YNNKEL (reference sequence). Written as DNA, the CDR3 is TGTGCCAGCAGCGGTACAGGGGAGGAGCCCCAGCATTTT. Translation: CASSGTGEEPQHF.

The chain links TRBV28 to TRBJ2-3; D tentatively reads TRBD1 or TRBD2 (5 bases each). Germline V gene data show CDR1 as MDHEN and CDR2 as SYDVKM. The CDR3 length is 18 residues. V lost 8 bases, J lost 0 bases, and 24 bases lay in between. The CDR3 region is CASFPRNSGTKSTDTQYF. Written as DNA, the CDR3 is TGTGCCAGCTTCCCGCGAAATTCCGGGACCAAAAGCACAGATACGCAGTATTTT.

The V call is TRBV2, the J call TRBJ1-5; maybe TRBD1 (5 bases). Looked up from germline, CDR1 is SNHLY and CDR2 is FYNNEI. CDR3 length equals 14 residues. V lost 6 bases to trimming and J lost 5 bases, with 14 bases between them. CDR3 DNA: TGTGCCAGCAGATCGGGGGACGGATATCAGCCCCAGCATTTT. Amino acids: CASRSGDGYQPQHF.

This chain's CDR3 is CASSQGGGSGTDTQYF. The CDR3 DNA sequence: TGTGCCAGCAGCCAAGGGGGGGGTTCCGGCACAGATACGCAGTATTTT. This chain uses TRBV5-5 with TRBJ2-3; a weak D match, TRBD2 (7 bases). The germline V gene encodes CDR1 SGHKS and CDR2 YYEKEE (reference sequence). V dropped 4 bases and J dropped 1 base, with 16 bases sitting between them. The CDR3 is 16 residues long.

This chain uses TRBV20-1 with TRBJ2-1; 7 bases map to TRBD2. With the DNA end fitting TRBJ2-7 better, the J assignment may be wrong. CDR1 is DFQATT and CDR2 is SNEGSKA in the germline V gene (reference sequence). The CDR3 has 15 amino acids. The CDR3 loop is CSAILAVSSYNEQYF. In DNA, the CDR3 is TGCAGTGCTATCCTAGCGGTAAGCTCCTACAATGAGCAGTACTTC.

Here the CDR3 reads CASSQFSDEQFF. The CDR3 DNA reads TGTGCCAGCAGCCAATTTTCGGATGAGCAGTTCTTC. The chain carries TRBV4-2 and TRBJ2-1; D unclear. Germline CDR1 and CDR2: LGHNA and YNFKEQ. CDR3 length: 12 residues. Trimming took 2 bases from V and 8 from J, leaving 7 bases between them.

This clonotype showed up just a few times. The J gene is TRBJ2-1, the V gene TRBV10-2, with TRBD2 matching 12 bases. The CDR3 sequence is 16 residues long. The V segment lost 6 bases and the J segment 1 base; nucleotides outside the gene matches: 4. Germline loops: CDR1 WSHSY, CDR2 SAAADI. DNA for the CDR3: TGCGCCAGCAGGGTACTAGCGGGGGGTTCCTACAATGAGCAGTTCTTC. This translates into CASRVLAGGSYNEQFF.

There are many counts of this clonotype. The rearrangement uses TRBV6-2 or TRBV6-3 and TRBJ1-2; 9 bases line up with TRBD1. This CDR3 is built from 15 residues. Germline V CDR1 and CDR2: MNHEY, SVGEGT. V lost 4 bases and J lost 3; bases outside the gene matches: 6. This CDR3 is CASSLTGGVDYGYTF. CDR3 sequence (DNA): TGTGCCAGCAGTTTAACAGGGGGCGTCGACTATGGCTACACCTTC.

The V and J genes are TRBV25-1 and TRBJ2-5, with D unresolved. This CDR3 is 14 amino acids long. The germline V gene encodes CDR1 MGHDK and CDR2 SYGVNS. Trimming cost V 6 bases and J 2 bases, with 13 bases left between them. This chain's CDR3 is CASRRTERQETQYF. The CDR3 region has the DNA TGTGCCAGCAGAAGGACGGAAAGACAAGAGACCCAGTACTTC.

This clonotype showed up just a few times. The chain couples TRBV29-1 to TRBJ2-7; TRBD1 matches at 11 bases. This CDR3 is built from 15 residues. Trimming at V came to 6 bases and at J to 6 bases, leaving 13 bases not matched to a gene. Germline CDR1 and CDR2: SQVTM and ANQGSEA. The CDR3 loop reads CSVWTGGKNKFEQYF. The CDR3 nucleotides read TGCAGCGTCTGGACAGGGGGCAAAAACAAGTTCGAGCAGTACTTC.

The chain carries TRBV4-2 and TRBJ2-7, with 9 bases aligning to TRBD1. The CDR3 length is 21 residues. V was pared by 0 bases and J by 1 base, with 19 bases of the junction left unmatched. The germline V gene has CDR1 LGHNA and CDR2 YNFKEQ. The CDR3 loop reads CASSQEMTRAAGTGISYEQYF. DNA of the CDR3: TGTGCCAGCAGCCAAGAGATGACAAGAGCCGCCGGGACAGGGATATCCTACGAGCAGTACTTC.

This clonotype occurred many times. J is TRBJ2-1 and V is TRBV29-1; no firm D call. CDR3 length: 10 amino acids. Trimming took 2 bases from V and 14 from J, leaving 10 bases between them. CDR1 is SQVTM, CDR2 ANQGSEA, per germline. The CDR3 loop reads CSVEQGIEFF. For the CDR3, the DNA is TGCAGCGTTGAACAAGGAATCGAGTTCTTC.

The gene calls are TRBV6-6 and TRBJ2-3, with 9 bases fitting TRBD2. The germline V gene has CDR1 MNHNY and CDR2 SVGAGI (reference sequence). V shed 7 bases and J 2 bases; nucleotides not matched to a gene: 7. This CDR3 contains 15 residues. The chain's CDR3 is CASILTSGATDTQYF. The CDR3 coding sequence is TGTGCCAGCATTTTGACTAGCGGTGCCACAGATACGCAGTATTTT.

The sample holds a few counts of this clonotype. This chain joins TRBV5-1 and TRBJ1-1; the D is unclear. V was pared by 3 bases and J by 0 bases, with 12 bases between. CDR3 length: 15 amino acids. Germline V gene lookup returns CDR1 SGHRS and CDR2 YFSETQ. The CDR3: CASSSRSGLNTEAFF. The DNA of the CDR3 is TGCGCCAGCAGCTCGAGGTCCGGACTGAACACTGAAGCTTTCTTT. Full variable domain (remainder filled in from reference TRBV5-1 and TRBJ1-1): KAGVTQTPRYLIKTRGQQVTLSCSPISGHRSVSWYQQTPGQGLQFLFEYFSETQRNKGNFPGRFSGRQFSNSRSEMNVSTLELGDSALYLCASSSRSGLNTEAFFGQGTRLTVV.

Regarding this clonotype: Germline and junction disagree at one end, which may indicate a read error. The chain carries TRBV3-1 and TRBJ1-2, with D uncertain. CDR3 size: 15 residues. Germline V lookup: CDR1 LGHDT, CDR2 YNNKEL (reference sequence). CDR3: CTSSPIVGRQGGYTF. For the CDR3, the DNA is TGTACCAGCAGCCCCATAGTCGGGAGGCAAGGAGGCTACACCTTC.

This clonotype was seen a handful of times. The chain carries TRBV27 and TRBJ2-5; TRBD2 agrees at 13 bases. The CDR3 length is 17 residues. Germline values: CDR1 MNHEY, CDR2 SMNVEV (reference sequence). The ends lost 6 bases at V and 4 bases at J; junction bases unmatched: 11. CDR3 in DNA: TGTGCCAGCAGCAGGACTAGCGGGAGTCATAGGCGAGAGACCCAGTACTTC. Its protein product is CASSRTSGSHRRETQYF.

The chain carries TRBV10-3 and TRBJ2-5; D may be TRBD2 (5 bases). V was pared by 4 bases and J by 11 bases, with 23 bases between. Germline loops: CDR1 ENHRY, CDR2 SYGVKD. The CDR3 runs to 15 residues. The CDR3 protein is CAISVPSRDLNEQYF. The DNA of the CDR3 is TGTGCCATCAGTGTTCCTAGCCGCGATTTGAATGAGCAGTACTTC.

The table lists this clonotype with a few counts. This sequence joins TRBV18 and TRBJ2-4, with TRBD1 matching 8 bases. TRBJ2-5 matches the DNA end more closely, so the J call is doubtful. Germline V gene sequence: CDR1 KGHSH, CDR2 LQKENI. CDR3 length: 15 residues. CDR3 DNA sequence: TGTGCCAGCTCACCACCTGACAGGGGTGAAGAGACCCAGTACTTC. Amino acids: CASSPPDRGEETQYF.